Shown below are 23 T cell receptor beta chains from a single sample sequenced in a study of Graves' ophthalmopathy and Graves' hyperthyroidism. The sequenced template was RNA, covering the TCR beta CDR3 region. Following a first-round RT-PCR that used HTBI primers, a second-round multiplex PCR was carried out. TCRdb itself ran the multiplex PCR reads through MiXCR, one entry per CDR3 protein. Of hundreds of thousands of distinct CDR3 sequences in the sample, 22% are singletons; the top ten hold approximately 7%. Sequenced input: peripheral blood. These receptors all come from a woman younger than 35 with stable Graves' hyperthyroidism. Some clones in this sample may be carry-over from other donors' samples.

The chain joins TRBV6-5 to TRBJ1-2, with a tentative D call TRBD1 (6 bases). V was shortened by 3 bases and J by 3 bases, with 14 bases between the two germline ends. This CDR3 is built from 15 residues. Germline V CDR1 and CDR2: MNHEY, SVGAGI. The CDR3 DNA is TGTGCCAGCAGTTATAACTACAGGGCCGACTATGGCTACACCTTC. This gives the protein CASSYNYRADYGYTF.

The chain combines TRBV6-1 with TRBJ2-7, with 12 nucleotides matching TRBD2. The trim removed 7 bases at V and 6 bases at J, leaving 7 bases unmatched. CDR1 and CDR2 from the germline V gene are MNHNS and SASEGT. The CDR3 sequence is 14 residues long. Here the CDR3 reads CASTEGGLAGEQYF. The CDR3 nucleotides read TGTGCCAGCACCGAGGGGGGACTAGCGGGCGAGCAGTACTTC.

This clonotype showed up many times. DNA for the CDR3: TGTGCCAGCAGCTCACGGACAGGGGATCGGGGCTACACCTTC. Its protein product is CASSSRTGDRGYTF. The chain uses TRBV7-2 and TRBJ1-2; 9 nucleotides agree with TRBD1. The CDR3 is 14 amino acids. Germline CDR1 SGHTA, CDR2 FQGNSA. The trim removed 4 bases at V and 8 bases at J, leaving 8 bases unmatched.

The rearrangement uses TRBV30 and TRBJ2-7; TRBD1 might be the D (6 bases). The CDR3 is 13 amino acids. The V end lost 3 bases, the J end lost 2 bases, and 11 bases lay between the germline ends. From germline, CDR1 is GTSNPN and CDR2 SVGIG (reference sequence). CDR3 sequence (DNA): TGTGCCTGGAGGACGGCAGGGGCCTACGAGCAGTACTTC. Its translation is CAWRTAGAYEQYF. Looking up the rest from reference TRBV30 and TRBJ2-7 gives the full variable domain: SQTIHQWPATLVQPVGSPLSLECTVEGTSNPNLYWYRQAAGRGLQLLFYSVGIGQISSEVPQNLSASRPQDRQFILSSKKLLLSDSGFYLCAWRTAGAYEQYFGPGTRLTVT.

There are many counts of this clonotype. The chain joins TRBV10-3 to TRBJ2-7; D is possibly TRBD1 (5 bases). Germline-derived CDR1 and CDR2 are ENHRY and SYGVKD. The CDR3 is 12 residues long. Trimming removed 6 bases from V and 6 bases from J, with 12 bases in between. CDR3 region: CAISGLGPEQYF. In DNA, the CDR3 is TGTGCCATCAGCGGATTGGGGCCCGAGCAGTACTTC.

This clonotype was detected many times. The rearrangement joins TRBV7-9 to TRBJ1-3; D unclear. This CDR3 contains 14 residues. Trimming shortened V by 7 bases and J by 0 bases, and 10 bases separated the two germline ends. Looked up from germline, CDR1 is SEHNR and CDR2 is FQNEAQ (reference sequence). The DNA for the CDR3 is TGTGCCAGCATCCCCGGCGCCTCTGGAAACACCATATATTTT. Translated, it gives CASIPGASGNTIYF.

The chain uses TRBV2 and TRBJ2-5, with D hard to call. Germline assignment: CDR1 SNHLY and CDR2 FYNNEI. V dropped 4 bases and J dropped 4 bases, with 13 bases sitting between them. This CDR3 comprises 14 residues. The CDR3 is CASSGLQYPETQYF. The CDR3 nucleotides read TGTGCCAGCAGTGGATTACAGTATCCAGAGACCCAGTACTTC. Full variable domain (missing parts from reference TRBV2 and TRBJ2-5): EPEVTQTPSHQVTQMGQEVILRCVPISNHLYFYWYRQILGQKVEFLVSFYNNEISEKSEIFDDQFSVERPDGSNFTLKIRSTKLEDSAMYFCASSGLQYPETQYFGPGTRLLVL.

Comment on this clonotype: One junction end disagrees with the germline gene, perhaps due to a read error. The V call is TRBV11-2, the J call TRBJ1-1; TRBD1 aligns across 7 bases. Germline loops: CDR1 SGHAT, CDR2 FQNNGV. The CDR3 runs to 12 residues. The DNA for the CDR3 is TGTGCCAGCAGCTCCCCCGAGGGACAGCCCTACTTT. Protein product: CASSSPEGQPYF.

The V call is TRBV6-2 or TRBV6-3, the J call TRBJ2-2; possible D gene TRBD2, 6 bases. The V and J ends lost 4 bases and 9 bases respectively, with 15 bases between them. The CDR3 sequence is 14 residues long. The germline gives CDR1 MNHEY, CDR2 SVGEGT. CDR3: CASSSGLRRRELFF. The DNA of the CDR3 is TGTGCCAGCAGTTCGGGACTCCGGCGGAGGGAGCTGTTTTTT.

The chain joins TRBV6-1 to TRBJ1-6; 8 positions match TRBD1. The CDR3 has 15 residues. With 6 bases clipped from V and 5 bases from J, the junction kept 6 bases outside the gene matches. Germline V gene lookup returns CDR1 MNHNS and CDR2 SASEGT. The CDR3 sequence: CASRQPGQDNSPLHF. The CDR3 region has the DNA TGTGCCAGCAGGCAACCGGGACAGGATAATTCACCCCTCCACTTT.

The V gene is TRBV12-3 or TRBV12-4, the J gene TRBJ2-5, with no clear D. The ends were cut back, 4 bases at V and 7 bases at J, with 10 bases in the middle. This CDR3 is 12 amino acids long. CDR3 nucleotides: TGTGCCAGCAGTTCCCAAGCCGGGACCCAGTACTTC. The encoded protein is CASSSQAGTQYF.

This clonotype was seen repeatedly, ten times or more. The chain joins TRBV5-6 to TRBJ2-5; 10 bases fit TRBD1. The CDR3 has 15 residues. CDR1 SGHDT and CDR2 YYEEEE come from the germline V gene. Trimming at V came to 3 bases and at J to 7 bases, leaving 9 bases not matched to a gene. The CDR3 nucleotides are TGTGCCAGCAGCTGGGGGGGACAGGGGCGCGGGACCCAGTACTTC. Amino acid sequence: CASSWGGQGRGTQYF.

Points on this clonotype: This may be a read error, as it is one base from a much larger clone. V and J are TRBV6-1 and TRBJ1-6; 7 bases match TRBD1. Germline CDR1 MNHNS, CDR2 SASEGT. The CDR3 extends over 15 amino acids. The V and J ends lost 4 bases and 6 bases, in that order; junction bases with no gene match: 6. Written as DNA, the CDR3 is TGTGCCAGCAGTGCCAGGGACAGCTCTAATTCACCCCTCCACTTT. This sequence encodes CASSARDSSNSPLHF.

This clonotype was detected many times. The chain recombines TRBV4-1 with TRBJ2-2, with 12 bases matching TRBD2. Germline-derived CDR1 and CDR2 are MGHRA and YSYEKL. V trimming: 9 bases; J trimming: 5 bases; junction bases outside the gene matches: 4. The CDR3 loop spans 14 amino acids. CDR3 region: CARTSGSGTGELFF. The CDR3 DNA is TGCGCCAGGACTAGCGGGAGTGGAACCGGGGAGCTGTTTTTT.

This clonotype was seen at least ten times. The gene calls are TRBV6-1 and TRBJ1-2, with a tentative D call TRBD1 (6 bases). The CDR3 length is 14 residues. Germline assignment: CDR1 MNHNS and CDR2 SASEGT. V lost 8 bases to trimming and J lost 5 bases, with 18 bases between them. The CDR3 loop is CASAEGQGIYGYTF. CDR3 sequence (DNA): TGTGCCAGCGCGGAGGGGCAGGGGATATATGGCTACACCTTC.

The CDR3 sequence is CATSRDLGPTEAFF. DNA of the CDR3: TGTGCCACCAGCAGAGATTTGGGGCCAACTGAAGCTTTCTTT. This sequence joins TRBV15 and TRBJ1-1; a possible D gene is TRBD1 (5 bases). Germline V lookup: CDR1 LNHNV, CDR2 YYDKDF (reference sequence). V was cut by 0 bases and J by 5 bases, with 10 bases left in between. CDR3 length: 14 amino acids. The variable domain in full, with the rest retrieved from reference TRBV15 and TRBJ1-1, is DAMVIQNPRYQVTQFGKPVTLSCSQTLNHNVMYWYQQKSSQAPKLLFHYYDKDFNNEADTPDNFQSRRPNTSFCFLDIRSPGLGDTAMYLCATSRDLGPTEAFFGQGTRLTVV.

The chain employs TRBV12-3 or TRBV12-4 and TRBJ2-2; D gene unclear. The V gene lost 5 bases and the J gene lost 8 bases, with 9 bases spanning the gap. CDR3 size: 12 residues. The CDR3 nucleotides read TGTGCCAGCAGTCTCCGCCTGGGGGAGCTGTTTTTT. Translation: CASSLRLGELFF.

In its sample, this clonotype was seen many times. This chain uses TRBV20-1 with TRBJ2-2, with TRBD2 matching over 8 bases. V lost 6 bases and J lost 3; bases outside the gene matches: 6. The germline V gene encodes CDR1 DFQATT and CDR2 SNEGSKA (reference sequence). There are 14 residues in the CDR3. DNA for the CDR3: TGCAGTGCGACAGCGGGAGTGTACACCGGGGAGCTGTTTTTT. It specifies CSATAGVYTGELFF.

V and J are TRBV7-8 and TRBJ2-7, with D perhaps being TRBD1 or TRBD2 (6 bases each). Trimming took 5 bases from V and 6 from J, leaving 20 bases between them. CDR3 length equals 15 residues. CDR1 SGHVS and CDR2 FQNEAQ come from the germline V gene. DNA for the CDR3: TGTGCCAGCAGCGCTTACCGACAGGAGGGGCGCGAGCAGTACTTC. It yields the protein CASSAYRQEGREQYF.

This clonotype came up many times. The J gene is TRBJ1-5, the V gene TRBV12-3 or TRBV12-4; D is undetermined. Trimming took 4 bases from V and 1 from J, leaving 8 bases between them. This CDR3 comprises 14 residues. In DNA, the CDR3 is TGTGCCAGCAGTTCGTCCTTAAGCAATCAGCCCCAGCATTTT. It yields the protein CASSSSLSNQPQHF.

This clonotype appeared many times. The chain is built from TRBV7-3 and TRBJ2-7; D remains unclear. Trimming left V 5 bases short and J 5 bases short, with 16 bases between. The CDR3 spans 14 residues. Germline V gene data show CDR1 as SGHTA and CDR2 as FQGTGA. The CDR3 loop reads CASSPRASSDEQYF. The CDR3 nucleotides read TGTGCCAGCAGCCCACGAGCGTCAAGTGACGAGCAGTACTTC.

This clonotype was picked up many times. The chain combines TRBV27 with TRBJ1-2; D remains ambiguous. V lost 6 bases to trimming and J lost 2 bases, with 16 bases between them. The V gene's germline CDR1 is MNHEY and CDR2 SMNVEV (reference sequence). CDR3 size: 15 residues. In nucleotides, the CDR3 is TGTGCCAGCAGACAATCCCCGGGAGGGAACTATGGCTACACCTTC. Translation: CASRQSPGGNYGYTF.

This clonotype was counted ten times or more. The V and J genes are TRBV5-1 and TRBJ1-5; no definite D call. V lost 5 bases and J 0 bases, leaving 9 bases between the germline ends. CDR1 SGHRS and CDR2 YFSETQ come from the germline V gene. The CDR3 has 14 residues. Here the CDR3 reads CASSEGDSNQPQHF. For the CDR3, the DNA is TGCGCCAGCAGTGAGGGAGATAGCAATCAGCCCCAGCATTTT.